The T cell receptor (beta chain) described here comes from a study of low-dose radiotherapy and immunotherapy resistance in tumors. Turning to the study itself: On cycle 1 day 1, patients started four cycles of oral aspirin 300 mg daily.

The time point denotes: before trial treatment. Each eligible patient had an advanced solid tumor, and these tumors lacked tumor-infiltrating lymphocytes. J lost 4 bases, V lost 1 base, and 12 bases had no gene match. This CDR3 has 17 amino acids. In germline, CDR1 is DFQATT, CDR2 SNEGSKA (reference sequence). cDNA synthesis used a TRAV/TRBV-specific primer set for both chains. The authors ran 15 to 20 PCR cycles to amplify TCRs with a constant-region primer and V-primer adapter. TCRdb recomputed calls from the reads with MiXCR, one row per CDR3 protein. The sample has some 82,000 distinct CDR3 sequences; approximately 20% are singletons. This clonotype was detected ten times or more.

Here the sequenced sample was PBMCs, taken before treatment. This TCR was sampled from a male donor with prostate cancer. The V call is TRBV20-1, the J call TRBJ2-2, with 7 positions matching TRBD2. In DNA, the CDR3 is TGCAGTGCTAGAGGACCCGGGGATGGGGGGGGCACCGGGGAGCTGTTTTTT. Its protein is CSARGPGDGGGTGELFF.